This T cell receptor (beta chain) was recorded in a study of blood T cell repertoires in COVID-19. As for the study in general: There were acute and convalescent COVID-19 samples, and they came from the United States, Italy and Spain.

The data were produced by immunoSEQ multiplex PCR, yet TCRdb's version contains in-frame clones alone and is incomplete. Among 140,000 to 150,000 clones listed, 88% were seen once. The receptor was isolated from a human donor in a cohort sampled during active COVID-19. Material: peripheral blood.

CDR3 residues: CSVGTGLSGANVLTF. DNA for the CDR3: TGCAGCGTTGGGACAGGGCTCTCTGGGGCCAACGTCCTGACTTTC. This chain connects TRBV29-1 to TRBJ2-6, with TRBD1 matching 8 bases. With V trimmed by 4 bases and J by 0 bases, 2 bases remained unmatched. The CDR3 is made up of 15 amino acids. Germline lookup yields CDR1 SQVTM and CDR2 ANQGSEA.